The next 25 T cell receptor beta chains were all read from a single sample in a study of response to subunit inactivated influenza vaccine. One entry per CDR3 protein results from TCRdb running MiXCR on the RT-PCR reads. Of over 750,000 distinct CDR3 sequences detected, around 20% appear once; the ten largest clones hold roughly 10%. Specimen: PBMCs from blood, collected roughly 5 days after vaccination. The source is a man in his fifties or sixties who received an inactivated influenza vaccine.

The V call is TRBV7-9, the J call TRBJ2-1; D unclear. Germline CDR1 and CDR2: SEHNR and FQNEAQ (reference sequence). V was cut by 1 base and J by 7 bases, with 5 bases left in between. The CDR3 contains 12 residues. The CDR3 DNA sequence: TGTGCCAGCAGCTTAGAAGATAATGAGCAGTTCTTC. Its translation: CASSLEDNEQFF. Full variable domain (missing parts from reference TRBV7-9 and TRBJ2-1): DTGVSQNPRHKITKRGQNVTFRCDPISEHNRLYWYRQTLGQGPEFLTYFQNEAQLEKSRLLSDRFSAERPKGSFSTLEIQRTEQGDSAMYLCASSLEDNEQFFGPGTRLTVL.

V is TRBV5-1 and J is TRBJ2-5; 7 bases fit TRBD2. The V gene's germline CDR1 is SGHRS and CDR2 YFSETQ. V was clipped by 2 bases and J by 0 bases; unmatched bases: 4. The CDR3 spans 15 residues. CDR3 coding DNA: TGCGCCAGCAGCTTTGGAAGCGGGAACCAAGAGACCCAGTACTTC. Translating gives CASSFGSGNQETQYF. The variable domain in full, completed from reference TRBV5-1 and TRBJ2-5, reads KAGVTQTPRYLIKTRGQQVTLSCSPISGHRSVSWYQQTPGQGLQFLFEYFSETQRNKGNFPGRFSGRQFSNSRSEMNVSTLELGDSALYLCASSFGSGNQETQYFGPGTRLLVL.

The chain has TRBV20-1 and TRBJ2-1; 8 nucleotides agree with TRBD2. Germline V CDR1 and CDR2: DFQATT, SNEGSKA (reference sequence). This CDR3 region has 15 residues. J gave up 1 base and V 6 bases, and 8 bases lay outside the gene matches. CDR3 sequence reads: CSAQQRGGSYNEQFF. CDR3 DNA: TGCAGTGCCCAGCAGCGCGGGGGGTCCTACAATGAGCAGTTCTTC.

This chain connects TRBV10-3 to TRBJ2-7, with 11 bases fitting TRBD2. This CDR3 has 16 residues. Looked up from germline, CDR1 is ENHRY and CDR2 is SYGVKD. The V and J ends lost 2 bases and 4 bases, in that order; junction bases with no gene match: 7. For the CDR3, the DNA is TGTGCCATCAGTGAGCGTGGGCTAGCGGGGGGATACGAGCAGTACTTC. Amino acid sequence: CAISERGLAGGYEQYF.

This clonotype was recorded once. This rearrangement joins TRBV6-1 to TRBJ2-5; 12 positions agree with TRBD2. V shed 6 bases, J shed 3 bases, and the junction held 8 bases outside the gene matches. The CDR3 has 16 residues. Germline V CDR1 and CDR2: MNHNS, SASEGT. The CDR3 sequence is CASRRLAGVRKETQYF. As DNA, the CDR3 is TGTGCCAGCAGGCGACTAGCGGGAGTACGGAAAGAGACCCAGTACTTC.

This clonotype was detected only a few times. This chain joins TRBV6-1 and TRBJ1-2; D is unclear. The V gene's germline CDR1 is MNHNS and CDR2 SASEGT. The CDR3 length is 14 residues. With 7 bases removed from V and 8 bases from J, the gap between germline ends came to 20 bases. Written as DNA, the CDR3 is TGTGCCAGCAACACAATAGACCGGGCAGTCGGCTACACCTTC. It translates to CASNTIDRAVGYTF.

This clonotype was counted at least ten times. V gene TRBV29-1 combines with J gene TRBJ2-5; unclear D gene. CDR3 length equals 13 residues. Germline CDR1 SQVTM, CDR2 ANQGSEA. With 3 bases removed from V and 5 bases from J, the gap between germline ends came to 13 bases. Here the CDR3 reads CSVEKGRRETQYF. Here the CDR3 DNA reads TGCAGCGTTGAGAAGGGTCGACGCGAGACCCAGTACTTC.

In its sample, this clonotype was seen a few times. The rearrangement joins TRBV18 to TRBJ2-7; D gene uncertain. V was trimmed by 3 bases and J by 2 bases, leaving 14 bases between them. The length of the CDR3 is 15 residues. Per the germline V gene, CDR1 is KGHSH and CDR2 is LQKENI. CDR3 in amino acids: CASSPAIGSAYEQYF. The CDR3 DNA reads as TGTGCCAGCTCACCCGCTATTGGCTCTGCCTACGAGCAGTACTTC.

The chain has TRBV7-2 and TRBJ2-1; D is possibly TRBD2 (6 bases). Germline V gene data show CDR1 as SGHTA and CDR2 as FQGNSA. There are 14 residues in the CDR3. Trimming cost V 5 bases and J 3 bases, with 11 bases left between them. The CDR3 protein is CASSQTSSYNEQFF. CDR3 nucleotides: TGTGCCAGCAGCCAGACTAGTAGCTACAATGAGCAGTTCTTC.

V and J are TRBV27 and TRBJ1-4; TRBD1 matches 10 bases. This CDR3 has 16 amino acids. CDR1 is MNHEY, CDR2 SMNVEV, per germline (reference sequence). The ends lost 5 bases at V and 5 bases at J; junction bases unmatched: 8. The CDR3 region has the DNA TGTGCCAGCAGTATAACTCCGGGACAGGGGAATGAAAAACTGTTTTTT. Translation gives CASSITPGQGNEKLFF.

This clonotype occurred many times. This rearrangement joins TRBV12-3 or TRBV12-4 to TRBJ2-2; D gene ambiguous. CDR3 size: 15 residues. The V end was cut by 0 bases, the J end by 1 base, with 6 bases between. CDR3 protein: CASSLALGNTGELFF. DNA of the CDR3: TGTGCCAGCAGTTTAGCCCTGGGGAACACCGGGGAGCTGTTTTTT.

The CDR3 nucleotides are TGTGCCTTTCGCCCAGCGGGAGGCGGAGAGACCCAGTACTTC. This translates into CAFRPAGGGETQYF. The chain is built from TRBV30 and TRBJ2-5, with 9 bases matching TRBD2. V gave up 7 bases and J gave up 4 bases; unmatched junction bases: 10. CDR3 length equals 14 residues. The germline V gene has CDR1 GTSNPN and CDR2 SVGIG (reference sequence).

The gene calls are TRBV14 and TRBJ2-3; D may match TRBD1 or TRBD2 (5 bases each). V gave up 1 base and J gave up 8 bases, with 16 bases separating them. CDR1 and CDR2 (germline): SGHDN, FVKESK. This CDR3 contains 15 residues. The CDR3 protein is CASSQVYGARGTQYF. Here the CDR3 DNA reads TGTGCCAGCAGCCAAGTATATGGGGCCCGGGGTACGCAGTATTTT.

The chain employs TRBV5-1 and TRBJ2-7; 9 positions match TRBD1. The CDR3 loop spans 16 amino acids. Per the germline V gene, CDR1 is SGHRS and CDR2 is YFSETQ. V trimming: 6 bases; J trimming: 12 bases; junction bases outside the gene matches: 22. The CDR3 here is CASTAPYTGQGTMTYF. The CDR3 nucleotides are TGCGCCAGCACCGCTCCTTATACGGGACAGGGAACTATGACGTACTTC.

This chain links TRBV7-9 with TRBJ2-3; possible D gene TRBD1, 5 bases. CDR3 length: 17 amino acids. Trimming left V 3 bases short and J 6 bases short, with 22 bases between. Germline CDR1 SEHNR, CDR2 FQNEAQ (reference sequence). CDR3 in amino acids: CASSFGTGASQGDTQYF. The DNA for the CDR3 is TGTGCCAGCAGCTTTGGTACAGGCGCTTCTCAAGGGGATACGCAGTATTTT.

The chain links TRBV7-6 to TRBJ2-7; possibly TRBD1 or TRBD2 for D (6 bases each). Germline V gives CDR1 SGHVS, CDR2 FNYEAQ. The CDR3 length is 12 residues. V was clipped by 5 bases and J by 5 bases, with 10 bases between them. CDR3 sequence reads: CASSEGGNEQYF. The DNA for the CDR3 is TGTGCCAGCAGCGAGGGGGGAAACGAGCAGTACTTC.

This clonotype was picked up a small number of times. V and J are TRBV29-1 and TRBJ2-1; TRBD1 is a possible D gene (6 bases). Germline V CDR1 and CDR2: SQVTM, ANQGSEA. V shed 7 bases and J shed 3 bases, with 19 bases lying between them. This CDR3 spans 15 amino acids. The CDR3 region is CSARMGAQVYNEQFF. The CDR3 DNA sequence: TGCAGCGCGCGTATGGGGGCGCAGGTCTACAATGAGCAGTTCTTC.

The rearrangement uses TRBV20-1 and TRBJ2-5; 8 nucleotides line up with TRBD2. The CDR3 loop spans 15 amino acids. The ends lost 2 bases at V and 2 bases at J; junction bases unmatched: 7. Germline V lookup: CDR1 DFQATT, CDR2 SNEGSKA (reference sequence). The CDR3, as DNA: TGCAGTGCTAGAAGCCGGACTAGCATGCAAGAGACCCAGTACTTC. It specifies CSARSRTSMQETQYF.

This clonotype was observed a handful of times. The chain uses TRBV28 and TRBJ1-6; D is uncertain. Germline V gives CDR1 MDHEN, CDR2 SYDVKM. CDR3 size: 19 residues. V was cut by 6 bases and J by 9 bases, with 30 bases left in between. CDR3 in amino acids: CASSRPGPGLSLPVSPLHF. The CDR3 nucleotides are TGTGCCAGCAGCCGACCGGGCCCTGGCCTTTCACTGCCGGTTTCACCCCTCCACTTT.

The gene calls are TRBV3-1 and TRBJ2-2; 7 nucleotides line up with TRBD2. This CDR3 is built from 17 residues. The germline gives CDR1 LGHDT, CDR2 YNNKEL (reference sequence). Trimming removed 3 bases from V and 2 bases from J; junction bases left unmatched: 9. CDR3: CASSQGLRLLNTGELFF. CDR3 bases: TGTGCCAGCAGCCAGGGACTACGGCTCTTAAACACCGGGGAGCTGTTTTTT.

V usage is TRBV6-1 and J usage is TRBJ1-1; no definite D call. Germline V CDR1 and CDR2: MNHNS, SASEGT. The CDR3 contains 12 residues. Trimming cost V 7 bases and J 3 bases, with 9 bases left between them. The DNA for the CDR3 is TGTGCCAGCACCTTGGAGGACACTGAAGCTTTCTTT. It translates to CASTLEDTEAFF.

V gene TRBV9 combines with J gene TRBJ2-6; D possibly corresponds to TRBD1 (6 bases). Trimming cost V 2 bases and J 0 bases, with 9 bases left between them. The CDR3 is 16 amino acids. Germline values: CDR1 SGDLS, CDR2 YYNGEE. The CDR3 region is CASSVGQRSGANVLTF. The CDR3 nucleotides are TGTGCCAGCAGCGTCGGACAGCGCTCTGGGGCCAACGTCCTGACTTTC.

Written as DNA, the CDR3 is TGTGCCAGCAGTTTCCATGGACAGGGAGAGACCCAGTACTTC. As protein: CASSFHGQGETQYF. J is TRBJ2-5 and V is TRBV6-5; 8 bases match TRBD1. J was trimmed by 4 bases and V by 4 bases; bases with no gene match: 5. Germline CDR1 MNHEY, CDR2 SVGAGI. The CDR3 is 14 residues long.

At least ten counts were recorded for this clonotype. The rearrangement links TRBV5-1 to TRBJ2-5; TRBD1 matches 7 bases. The CDR3 sequence is 14 residues long. The V segment lost 0 bases and the J segment 4 bases; nucleotides outside the gene matches: 3. Germline CDR1 SGHRS, CDR2 YFSETQ. In DNA, the CDR3 is TGCGCCAGCAGCTTGGGAGGGACAGTAGAGACCCAGTACTTC. This sequence encodes CASSLGGTVETQYF.

The chain links TRBV5-1 to TRBJ1-2; possibly TRBD1 for D (6 bases). CDR3 size: 14 residues. Trimming removed 3 bases at V and 4 bases at J, with 13 bases between. CDR1 and CDR2 from the germline V gene are SGHRS and YFSETQ. CDR3 protein: CASSSDRIGYGYTF. As DNA, the CDR3 is TGCGCCAGCAGCTCTGACAGGATCGGCTATGGCTACACCTTC. Looking up the rest from reference TRBV5-1 and TRBJ1-2 gives the full variable domain: KAGVTQTPRYLIKTRGQQVTLSCSPISGHRSVSWYQQTPGQGLQFLFEYFSETQRNKGNFPGRFSGRQFSNSRSEMNVSTLELGDSALYLCASSSDRIGYGYTFGSGTRLTVV.